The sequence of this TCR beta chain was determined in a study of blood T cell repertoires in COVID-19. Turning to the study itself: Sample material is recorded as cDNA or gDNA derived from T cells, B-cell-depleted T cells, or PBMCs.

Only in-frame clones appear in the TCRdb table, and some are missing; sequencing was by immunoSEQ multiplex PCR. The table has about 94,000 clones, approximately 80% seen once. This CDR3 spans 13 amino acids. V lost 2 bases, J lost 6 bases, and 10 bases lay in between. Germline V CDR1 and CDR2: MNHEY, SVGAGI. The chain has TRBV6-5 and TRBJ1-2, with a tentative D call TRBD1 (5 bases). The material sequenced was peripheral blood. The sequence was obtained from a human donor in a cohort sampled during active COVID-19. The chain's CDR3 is CASSYGGVDGYTF. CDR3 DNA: TGTGCCAGCAGTTACGGAGGGGTGGATGGCTACACCTTC.